This T cell receptor beta chain was identified during a study of blood T cell repertoires in COVID-19. Turning to the study itself: Sites across the United States, Italy and Spain contributed samples from acute and convalescent COVID-19. In each case, the material was cDNA or gDNA derived from T cells, B-cell-depleted T cells, or PBMCs.

As processed by the authors: Amplification of reference gene primers provided the estimated nucleated cell counts. Profiling relied on immunoSEQ multiplex PCR, and the TCRdb table lists in-frame clones only, not all of them. V and J calls and clone size come straight from that table; D and trimming were deduced from the DNA. The table shows approximately 70,000 clones, with just over 90% occurring only once. A Seattle source enrolled patients during active infection and followed them longitudinally. The ends lost 6 bases at V and 5 bases at J; junction bases unmatched: 7. The V gene's germline CDR1 is MNHEY and CDR2 SVGEGT. The CDR3 runs 15 residues.

The material sequenced was peripheral blood. The sequence derives from a man aged 50 or older with COVID-19, enrolled during active disease. The genes are TRBV6-2 or TRBV6-3 and TRBJ2-3; 11 positions agree with TRBD2. The CDR3 here is CASSAIAGGRDTQYF. In DNA form, the CDR3 reads TGTGCCAGCAGCGCTATAGCGGGAGGGAGAGATACGCAGTATTTT.